A single sample gave rise to the 24 T cell receptor beta chains below, sequenced in a study of blood T cells in healthy people across ages. With a J-beta primer mix and a sample-barcoded 5' primer, a second PCR ran about 6 to 11 cycles. TCRdb redid the calling of the 5' RACE reads with MiXCR, one entry per CDR3 protein. The sample yields just over 1 million distinct CDR3 sequences, 40% to 50% seen once. Material for sequencing was blood. Receptor source: a woman aged 55-69 years in good health.

The chain couples TRBV5-4 to TRBJ2-1, with D tentatively TRBD1 or TRBD2 (5 bases each). The CDR3 loop spans 16 amino acids. Germline loops: CDR1 SGHNT, CDR2 YYREEE (reference sequence). The V end was cut by 2 bases, the J end by 2 bases, with 14 bases between. As DNA, the CDR3 is TGTGCCAGCAGCTTATACCGGGACCCCCCCTACAATGAGCAGTTCTTC. Protein: CASSLYRDPPYNEQFF.

J is TRBJ1-2 and V is TRBV28; D is unresolved. Germline assignment: CDR1 MDHEN and CDR2 SYDVKM. V was shortened by 5 bases and J by 7 bases, with 8 bases between the two germline ends. This CDR3 is built from 11 residues. The CDR3, as DNA: TGTGCCAGCAGTGCCTTATTTGGCTACACCTTC. Amino acids: CASSALFGYTF.

The chain couples TRBV20-1 to TRBJ2-5; D call uncertain. Per the germline V gene, CDR1 is DFQATT and CDR2 is SNEGSKA (reference sequence). This CDR3 spans 13 amino acids. V was shortened by 3 bases and J by 11 bases, with 19 bases between the two germline ends. Here the CDR3 DNA reads TGCAGTGCTAGGTCCGTATCGTACAATGAGCAGTACTTC. This translates into CSARSVSYNEQYF.

This clonotype appeared a single time. A much larger clone is a single base away; this may be a read error. J is TRBJ2-5 and V is TRBV7-3, with 9 bases lining up with TRBD1. The CDR3 is 15 amino acids. Germline CDR1 SGHTA, CDR2 FQGTGA. The CDR3: CANSRTGAIQETQYF. The CDR3 DNA follows: TGTGCCAACAGCAGGACAGGGGCCATCCAAGAGACCCAGTACTTC.

The chain employs TRBV7-9 and TRBJ1-6; no firm D call. V was clipped by 5 bases and J by 5 bases, with 13 bases between them. CDR3 size: 15 residues. Germline CDR1 reads SEHNR; CDR2 reads FQNEAQ (reference sequence). The CDR3 DNA is TGTGCCAGCAGCCCGTCCATGGCCGATAATTCACCCCTCCACTTT. Protein: CASSPSMADNSPLHF.

This clonotype has only a few counts. The CDR3 DNA follows: TGCAGTGCTAGAGATCGGCGAGGGGGGACAGATACGCAGTATTTT. It specifies CSARDRRGGTDTQYF. V gene TRBV20-1 combines with J gene TRBJ2-3; perhaps D is TRBD1 or TRBD2 (6 bases each). The V end lost 0 bases, the J end lost 3 bases, and 13 bases lay between the germline ends. The germline gives CDR1 DFQATT, CDR2 SNEGSKA (reference sequence). The CDR3 extends over 15 amino acids.

This clonotype was detected a few times. The chain links TRBV10-3 to TRBJ2-7, with a weak D call TRBD2 (6 bases). The CDR3 has 13 amino acids. Germline CDR1 reads ENHRY; CDR2 reads SYGVKD. V dropped 7 bases and J dropped 5 bases, with 15 bases sitting between them. For the CDR3, the DNA is TGTGCCATCAAGGGACTTCCAACCCACGAGCAGTACTTC. Its protein is CAIKGLPTHEQYF.

This rearrangement joins TRBV11-2 to TRBJ2-3, with 7 bases lining up with TRBD1. The CDR3 covers 16 residues. The germline V gene has CDR1 SGHAT and CDR2 FQNNGV. After removal of 2 bases from V and 2 bases from J, the junction contained 7 bases not matched to a gene. The CDR3 DNA reads as TGTGCCAGCAGCTTACCTGGACAGGAATTCACAGATACGCAGTATTTT. Its protein product is CASSLPGQEFTDTQYF.

The chain has TRBV11-2 and TRBJ2-1; 9 bases are a match to TRBD2. CDR1 is SGHAT and CDR2 is FQNNGV in the germline V gene. With V trimmed by 0 bases and J by 9 bases, 6 bases remained unmatched. This CDR3 has 15 residues. This CDR3 is CASSLDGGRASEQFF. CDR3 bases: TGTGCCAGCAGCTTAGATGGCGGGAGGGCCAGTGAGCAGTTCTTC.

This clonotype was picked up a small number of times. The V and J genes are TRBV9 and TRBJ2-7; tentative D call: TRBD1 (7 bases). CDR3 length: 14 residues. The germline V and J ends were trimmed by 3 bases and 2 bases, with 12 bases remaining between them. Germline V gives CDR1 SGDLS, CDR2 YYNGEE. In DNA, the CDR3 is TGTGCCAGCAGCGGGGGGGACAGAGCCTACGAGCAGTACTTC. Translation: CASSGGDRAYEQYF.

There are a few counts of this clonotype. The chain employs TRBV6-5 and TRBJ2-7; 9 bases agree with TRBD1. There are 15 residues in the CDR3. Germline V gene data show CDR1 as MNHEY and CDR2 as SVGAGI. The V and J ends lost 6 bases and 0 bases, in that order; junction bases with no gene match: 6. The CDR3 sequence is CASRRTGDSSYEQYF. CDR3 nucleotides: TGTGCCAGCAGAAGGACAGGGGACTCCTCCTACGAGCAGTACTTC.

This clonotype turned up a few times. This chain links TRBV20-1 with TRBJ2-1; no firm D call. The germline CDR1 and CDR2 sequences are DFQATT and SNEGSKA (reference sequence). The germline V and J ends were trimmed by 2 bases and 10 bases, with 12 bases remaining between them. There are 12 residues in the CDR3. In nucleotides, the CDR3 is TGCAGTGCTAGATGGCTGGATCGGGAGCAGTTCTTC. Encoded protein: CSARWLDREQFF.

The chain links TRBV7-2 to TRBJ1-5, with 7 bases fitting TRBD1. This CDR3 contains 14 residues. The J segment lost 7 bases and the V segment lost 6 bases, leaving 9 bases of the junction unmatched. Germline V gives CDR1 SGHTA, CDR2 FQGNSA. CDR3 residues: CASSSRQGGQPQHF. The CDR3 DNA reads TGTGCCAGCAGTTCCCGACAGGGAGGACAGCCCCAGCATTTT.

This chain joins TRBV6-5 and TRBJ2-7; no firm D call. Deletions cut 0 bases from V and 3 bases from J, with 12 bases between. The CDR3 consists of 15 residues. CDR1 is MNHEY and CDR2 is SVGAGI in the germline V gene. CDR3 in DNA: TGTGCCAGCAGTTACTCAGGGCAGGCCCACTACGAGCAGTACTTC. Protein product: CASSYSGQAHYEQYF.

This clonotype came up a few times. The V gene is TRBV7-9, the J gene TRBJ2-7; 9 bases are a match to TRBD1. This CDR3 is 16 amino acids long. With V trimmed by 5 bases and J by 0 bases, 8 bases remained unmatched. CDR1 and CDR2 (germline): SEHNR, FQNEAQ (reference sequence). The CDR3 sequence is CASSPRTGDNSYEQYF. CDR3 nucleotide sequence: TGTGCCAGCAGCCCACGGACAGGGGACAACTCCTACGAGCAGTACTTC.

The rearrangement uses TRBV11-2 and TRBJ2-7; TRBD2 matches 9 bases. The J call is in doubt because the DNA end fits TRBJ2-5 better. Germline V CDR1 and CDR2: SGHAT, FQNNGV. This CDR3 comprises 16 residues. CDR3 protein: CASSLVRGRAAETQYF. The CDR3 DNA sequence: TGTGCCAGCAGCTTAGTTCGCGGGAGGGCCGCGGAGACCCAGTACTTC.

The chain has TRBV7-3 and TRBJ2-3; 8 bases map to TRBD2. CDR3 length: 14 amino acids. The V gene end was trimmed by 4 bases and the J gene end by 4 bases; junction bases not matched to a gene: 4. CDR1 SGHTA and CDR2 FQGTGA come from the germline V gene. DNA of the CDR3: TGTGCCAGCAGCTGGGCGGGGGGAGCAGATACGCAGTATTTT. Translation gives CASSWAGGADTQYF.

Comment on this clonotype: The junction does not match germline at one end; this may be a read error. V and J are TRBV12-3 or TRBV12-4 and TRBJ2-7; either TRBD1 or TRBD2 may supply D (5 bases each). The CDR3 runs 12 residues. The CDR3 DNA sequence: TGTTCCAGCAGTTTAGGGACGCCAGAGCAGTACTTC. This encodes CSSSLGTPEQYF.

About this clonotype itself: An end of the junction differs from the germline gene, which may be a read error. V and J are TRBV7-2 and TRBJ2-6; TRBD1 matches at 10 bases. CDR1 is SGHTA, CDR2 FQGNSA, per germline. This CDR3 spans 17 amino acids. CDR3 nucleotide sequence: TGTGCCAGCAGCTCGGGACAGGGGACCTCTGAGGCCAACGTCCTGACTTTC. This encodes CASSSGQGTSEANVLTF. The complete variable domain, with remaining parts taken from reference TRBV7-2 and TRBJ2-6, reads GAGVSQSPSNKVTEKGKDVELRCDPISGHTALYWYRQSLGQGLEFLIYFQGNSAPDKSGLPSDRFSAERTGGSVSTLTIQRTQQEDSAVYLCASSSGQGTSEANVLTFGAGSRLTVL.

The chain couples TRBV5-1 to TRBJ2-7; tentatively, D is TRBD1 or TRBD2 (5 bases each). Germline assignment: CDR1 SGHRS and CDR2 YFSETQ. The CDR3 loop spans 14 amino acids. The germline V and J ends were trimmed by 4 bases and 2 bases, with 13 bases remaining between them. CDR3 DNA sequence: TGCGCCAGCAGCCCATACGTGGGGGCCTACGAGCAGTACTTC. It specifies CASSPYVGAYEQYF. The full variable domain, completed using reference TRBV5-1 and TRBJ2-7, is KAGVTQTPRYLIKTRGQQVTLSCSPISGHRSVSWYQQTPGQGLQFLFEYFSETQRNKGNFPGRFSGRQFSNSRSEMNVSTLELGDSALYLCASSPYVGAYEQYFGPGTRLTVT.

The chain couples TRBV5-1 to TRBJ2-5; D gene uncertain. V was trimmed by 0 bases and J by 12 bases, leaving 9 bases between them. The CDR3 consists of 11 residues. The V gene's germline CDR1 is SGHRS and CDR2 YFSETQ. The CDR3 loop reads CASSLGADKYF. DNA for the CDR3: TGCGCCAGCAGCTTGGGCGCCGACAAGTACTTC.

This clonotype came up a few times. The rearrangement joins TRBV28 to TRBJ2-3; 10 bases fit TRBD1. Germline-derived CDR1 and CDR2 are MDHEN and SYDVKM. This CDR3 spans 15 amino acids. The V segment lost 5 bases and the J segment 1 base; nucleotides outside the gene matches: 3. DNA for the CDR3: TGTGCCAGCAGTCGCGGGACAGGGGGCACAGATACGCAGTATTTT. It specifies CASSRGTGGTDTQYF.

The V call is TRBV5-1, the J call TRBJ2-7; D perhaps matches TRBD2 (7 bases). V was cut by 4 bases and J by 5 bases, with 19 bases left in between. The germline V gene has CDR1 SGHRS and CDR2 YFSETQ. The CDR3 is 15 amino acids. The CDR3 spells CASSQGTTTSDEQYF. DNA of the CDR3: TGCGCCAGCAGCCAGGGGACTACGACTTCGGACGAGCAGTACTTC.

The genes are TRBV20-1 and TRBJ1-1; D remains ambiguous. The CDR3 runs 13 residues. Germline CDR1 is DFQATT and CDR2 is SNEGSKA (reference sequence). V was shortened by 2 bases and J by 6 bases, with 13 bases between the two germline ends. CDR3 sequence: CSARSGSLAEAFF. CDR3 nucleotides: TGCAGTGCTAGAAGCGGATCCCTCGCTGAAGCTTTCTTT.